Listed below are T cell receptor beta chains from one sample, sequenced in a study of blood T cells in healthy people across ages. TCRdb processed the 5' RACE reads anew with MiXCR; each CDR3 protein has one entry. This sample carries 800,000 or so distinct CDR3 sequences, 20% to 25% of them seen once, and the ten largest clones take more than 3%. This same sample was also part of a study on T cells of mothers and their children.

The sequencing sample was made of blood. All receptors come from a boy younger than 18 in good health. The conserved cysteine and the conserved F or W are not part of the CDR3 here. Size is stated for part of the rows, as once, few or many counts, or as a class when the clone is expanded.

clone size: few
J gene: TRBJ1-2
V gene: TRBV27
CDR3 protein: ASSPRQGKRRSGYT

clone size: many
J gene: TRBJ1-3
V gene: TRBV5-1
CDR3 protein: ASSLTRTGDSGNTIY

clone size: .
J gene: TRBJ2-7
V gene: TRBV7-9
CDR3 protein: ASSLETGGAYEQY

clone size: .
J gene: TRBJ2-5
V gene: TRBV5-1
CDR3 protein: ASSLAGQAGETQY

clone size: few
J gene: TRBJ1-5
V gene: TRBV12-3/TRBV12-4
CDR3 protein: ASSLGIGNQPQH

clone size: .
J gene: .
V gene: TRBV5-1
CDR3 protein: ASSSEISYEQY

clone size: few
J gene: TRBJ2-2
V gene: TRBV7-2
CDR3 protein: ASSAPGTFVTGELF

clone size: .
J gene: TRBJ2-3
V gene: TRBV29-1
CDR3 protein: SVEDLAGDRGDTQY

clone size: .
J gene: TRBJ1-4
V gene: TRBV9
CDR3 protein: ASSVGPGSEKLF

clone size: .
J gene: TRBJ2-5
V gene: TRBV27
CDR3 protein: ASQGLQETQY

clone size: few
J gene: TRBJ2-4
V gene: TRBV9
CDR3 protein: ASSFSADKNIQY

clone size: few
J gene: TRBJ2-7
V gene: TRBV7-6
CDR3 protein: ASSLPGPYEQY

clone size: .
J gene: TRBJ2-1
V gene: TRBV6-5
CDR3 protein: ASSSPLNEQF

clone size: .
J gene: TRBJ1-1
V gene: TRBV29-1
CDR3 protein: SVGTFRVRDTEAF

clone size: .
J gene: TRBJ2-7
V gene: TRBV5-5
CDR3 protein: ASSPGFLGSYEQY

clone size: .
J gene: TRBJ1-6
V gene: TRBV7-3
CDR3 protein: ASSLAGSHSPLH

clone size: .
J gene: TRBJ2-5
V gene: TRBV29-1
CDR3 protein: SVFGYQETQY

clone size: .
J gene: TRBJ1-4
V gene: TRBV6-6
CDR3 protein: ASSTGQGEEKLF

clone size: once
J gene: TRBJ1-5
V gene: TRBV28
CDR3 protein: ASSPTGDHQPQH

clone size: .
J gene: TRBJ2-5
V gene: TRBV29-1
CDR3 protein: SVEKGLAQY

clone size: few
J gene: TRBJ1-2
V gene: TRBV12-3/TRBV12-4
CDR3 protein: ASSFPGGRFHGYT

clone size: .
J gene: .
V gene: TRBV4-1
CDR3 protein: ASSRPDRDAYEQY

clone size: .
J gene: TRBJ1-2
V gene: TRBV28
CDR3 protein: ASTRGGAGYGYT

clone size: many
J gene: TRBJ2-5
V gene: TRBV20-1
CDR3 protein: SVSDRETQY

clone size: .
J gene: TRBJ2-3
V gene: TRBV2
CDR3 protein: ASSEFVTGRTDTQY

clone size: many
J gene: TRBJ2-1
V gene: TRBV6-5
CDR3 protein: ASSYRGGGLYNEQF

clone size: .
J gene: TRBJ1-6
V gene: TRBV9
CDR3 protein: ASSGGQNSPLH

clone size: .
J gene: TRBJ2-1
V gene: TRBV14
CDR3 protein: ASSSGPPAYNEQF